One sample yielded the 17 T cell receptor beta chains listed below, sequenced in a study of blood T cell repertoires in COVID-19. Some clones are missing from TCRdb's copy, which holds only in-frame ones; the method was immunoSEQ multiplex PCR. The sample shows under 400,000 clones, 80% to 90% of them seen only once. Material: PBMCs or T cells enriched from blood (not recorded which). These receptors were collected from a man in his forties in a cohort exposed to, infected with or recovered from COVID-19 (not recorded which).

The sample holds one count of this clone. V and J are TRBV6-5 and TRBJ2-5, with 7 bases aligning to TRBD2. Germline CDR1 and CDR2: MNHEY and SVGAGI. CDR3 length equals 12 residues. Trimming cost V 8 bases and J 4 bases; bases outside gene matches: 4. The DNA for the CDR3 is TGTGCCAGCCGGGGGGTTGGAGAGACCCAGTACTTC. This sequence encodes CASRGVGETQYF.

The gene calls are TRBV5-4 and TRBJ2-2, with D perhaps matching TRBD2 (6 bases). This CDR3 spans 15 amino acids. Germline CDR1 reads SGHNT; CDR2 reads YYREEE (reference sequence). V lost 4 bases, J lost 4 bases, and 14 bases lay in between. The CDR3 DNA follows: TGTGCCAGCAGCAGAACGGGACTCCTCACCGGGGAGCTGTTTTTT. Its protein product is CASSRTGLLTGELFF.

This sequence joins TRBV5-1 and TRBJ1-5, with unresolved D. The V gene lost 8 bases and the J gene lost 0 bases, with 12 bases spanning the gap. Germline V CDR1 and CDR2: SGHRS, YFSETQ. This CDR3 is built from 14 residues. The CDR3 DNA reads as TGCGCCAGACAATACAAATCTAGCAATCAGCCCCAGCATTTT. It translates to CARQYKSSNQPQHF.

The chain links TRBV18 to TRBJ2-1, with D possibly TRBD2 on 5 matching bases. Trimming pared 6 bases from V and 7 bases from J, leaving 16 bases between. Looked up from germline, CDR1 is KGHSH and CDR2 is LQKENI. The CDR3 spans 14 residues. CDR3 protein: CASSELALGNEQFF. CDR3 coding DNA: TGTGCCAGCTCTGAGCTAGCTCTTGGAAATGAGCAGTTCTTC.

The CDR3 region is CASSLFGVPGLAGGYEQYF. The DNA for the CDR3 is TGTGCCAGCAGTTTATTTGGGGTCCCAGGACTAGCGGGAGGCTACGAGCAGTACTTC. This chain joins TRBV27 and TRBJ2-7; 14 nucleotides line up with TRBD2. This CDR3 has 19 amino acids. The V and J ends lost 1 base and 3 bases, in that order; junction bases with no gene match: 11. Germline assignment: CDR1 MNHEY and CDR2 SMNVEV (reference sequence).

This clone was picked up one time. The chain links TRBV4-1 to TRBJ2-1; the D gene is possibly TRBD2 (5 bases). CDR1 MGHRA and CDR2 YSYEKL come from the germline V gene. This CDR3 has 16 amino acids. V shed 3 bases and J shed 0 bases, with 12 bases lying between them. In nucleotides, the CDR3 is TGCGCCAGCAGCCATCAAGCGGCCATCTCCTACAATGAGCAGTTCTTC. It yields the protein CASSHQAAISYNEQFF.

The chain joins TRBV7-9 to TRBJ2-7, with 7 bases lining up with TRBD1. Germline V gene sequence: CDR1 SEHNR, CDR2 FQNEAQ (reference sequence). There are 15 residues in the CDR3. J gave up 1 base and V 1 base, and 4 bases lay outside the gene matches. The DNA of the CDR3 is TGTGCCAGCAGCTTAGGGGACAGCCGATCCTACGAGCAGTACTTC. Translation gives CASSLGDSRSYEQYF.

Concerning this clone: The junction departs from the called germline gene at one end, perhaps through a read error. This chain joins TRBV27 and TRBJ2-2; 7 bases line up with TRBD2. The V gene's germline CDR1 is MNHEY and CDR2 SMNVEV (reference sequence). The CDR3 covers 15 residues. CDR3 loop: CASSLSLAGAGELFF. DNA of the CDR3: TGTGCCAGCAGTCTATCCCTGGCGGGAGCCGGGGAGCTGTTTTTT.

Comments on this clone: Other DNA sequences in the same sample also yield this CDR3. This chain joins TRBV25-1 and TRBJ2-1, with 9 bases identical to TRBD1. CDR3 length: 15 residues. Germline CDR1 and CDR2: MGHDK and SYGVNS. The J segment lost 4 bases and the V segment lost 6 bases, leaving 7 bases of the junction unmatched. The CDR3 loop is CASREDRGGYNEQFF. CDR3 sequence (DNA): TGTGCCAGCAGGGAGGACAGGGGCGGTTACAATGAGCAGTTCTTC.

The chain combines TRBV24-1 with TRBJ1-2; 9 positions match TRBD1. After removal of 3 bases from V and 7 bases from J, the junction contained 8 bases not matched to a gene. CDR3 length: 15 residues. Germline V CDR1 and CDR2: KGHDR, SFDVKD. The CDR3 protein is CATSDPGTGPSGYTF. CDR3 DNA sequence: TGTGCCACCAGTGATCCCGGGACAGGGCCATCTGGCTACACCTTC.

This clone has a handful of counts. This rearrangement joins TRBV6-5 to TRBJ1-2, with a tentative D call TRBD1 (6 bases). This CDR3 contains 15 residues. Deletions cut 2 bases from V and 7 bases from J, with 17 bases between. Germline V gene lookup returns CDR1 MNHEY and CDR2 SVGAGI. CDR3 sequence reads: CASSYVQGWDGGYTF. The CDR3 DNA follows: TGTGCCAGCAGTTACGTACAGGGTTGGGATGGTGGCTACACCTTC.

This clone appeared a few times. This sequence joins TRBV5-1 and TRBJ1-2, with D possibly matching TRBD1 (6 bases). Per germline, CDR1 SGHRS and CDR2 YFSETQ. The CDR3 contains 13 residues. The V end lost 8 bases, the J end lost 1 base, and 12 bases lay between the germline ends. This CDR3 reads CASTQGNNYGYTF. In DNA, the CDR3 is TGCGCCAGTACACAGGGAAATAACTATGGCTACACCTTC.

The rearrangement uses TRBV6-2 or TRBV6-3 and TRBJ2-7; perhaps TRBD1 as D (6 bases). Germline CDR1 is MNHEY and CDR2 is SVGEGT. With 2 bases removed from V and 2 bases from J, the gap between germline ends came to 13 bases. CDR3 length: 15 residues. This CDR3 is CASSYGQGWPYEQYF. CDR3 nucleotide sequence: TGTGCCAGCAGTTACGGCCAGGGGTGGCCCTACGAGCAGTACTTC.

This rearrangement joins TRBV24-1 to TRBJ2-3; 12 bases match TRBD2. This CDR3 contains 15 residues. V lost 5 bases to trimming and J lost 4 bases; unmatched junction nucleotides: 3. Looked up from germline, CDR1 is KGHDR and CDR2 is SFDVKD. Here the CDR3 reads CATSGRLAGADTQYF. Here the CDR3 DNA reads TGTGCCACCAGTGGTCGACTAGCGGGAGCAGATACGCAGTATTTT.

As for this clone: Other DNA sequences of this sample code for an identical CDR3. J is TRBJ2-7 and V is TRBV6-5, with a tentative D call TRBD2 (6 bases). The V end was cut by 7 bases, the J end by 5 bases, with 18 bases between. The CDR3 runs to 14 residues. Germline V gene lookup returns CDR1 MNHEY and CDR2 SVGAGI. CDR3 region: CASTNRGREDEQYF. The CDR3 coding sequence is TGTGCCAGCACCAATCGAGGCAGGGAGGACGAGCAGTACTTC.

The chain couples TRBV2 to TRBJ2-1; 9 nucleotides align to TRBD2. The length of the CDR3 is 15 residues. Germline V gene lookup returns CDR1 SNHLY and CDR2 FYNNEI. V dropped 6 bases and J dropped 4; count of bases not matched to a gene: 7. CDR3 loop: CASSLIAGAYNEQFF. The CDR3 nucleotides are TGTGCCAGCAGCCTAATAGCGGGAGCATACAATGAGCAGTTCTTC.

The chain uses TRBV28 and TRBJ1-5; 7 bases line up with TRBD1. V lost 3 bases, J lost 3 bases, and 8 bases stayed unmatched. CDR1 is MDHEN and CDR2 is SYDVKM in the germline V gene. The CDR3 extends over 16 amino acids. The CDR3 DNA follows: TGTGCCAGCAGTTTCCGACAGGGCCTCCTCAATCAGCCCCAGCATTTT. Translation gives CASSFRQGLLNQPQHF.